The 29 T cell receptor beta chains below all came from one sample that was sequenced in a study of response to subunit inactivated influenza vaccine. TCRdb passed the RT-PCR reads through MiXCR, listing each CDR3 protein once. Of about 300,000 distinct CDR3 sequences in the sample, 20% to 25% are singletons; the top ten hold 10% to 13%. Specimen: PBMCs from blood, collected less than 22 months after vaccination. These TCRs come from a man aged 50-75 years who received an inactivated influenza vaccine.

To note about this clonotype: A much bigger clone sits one base away, suggesting this may be a read error. The chain employs TRBV12-3 or TRBV12-4 and TRBJ1-1, with D possibly being TRBD1 (6 bases). Trimming removed 2 bases at V and 3 bases at J, with 7 bases between. The CDR3 consists of 13 residues. The chain's CDR3 is CASSLNRDTEAFF. In DNA, the CDR3 is TGTGCCAGCAGTTTAAACAGGGACACTGAAGCTTTCTTT.

The chain joins TRBV4-1 to TRBJ2-2, with D perhaps TRBD2 (6 bases). CDR3 length equals 14 residues. The germline V gene has CDR1 MGHRA and CDR2 YSYEKL. V gave up 3 bases and J gave up 3 bases, with 8 bases separating them. The CDR3 DNA is TGCGCCAGCAGCCAGCGGGGTCACACCGGGGAGCTGTTTTTT. Its protein is CASSQRGHTGELFF.

The gene calls are TRBV12-3 or TRBV12-4 and TRBJ1-6; no clear D. The CDR3 spans 14 residues. V was cut by 6 bases and J by 8 bases, with 14 bases left in between. CDR3 region: CASSPTGDYSPLHF. CDR3 bases: TGTGCCAGCAGCCCGACGGGAGATTATTCACCCCTCCACTTT.

The chain couples TRBV10-3 to TRBJ1-2; 8 nucleotides match TRBD1. In germline, CDR1 is ENHRY, CDR2 SYGVKD. CDR3 length equals 15 residues. V trimming: 2 bases; J trimming: 4 bases; junction bases outside the gene matches: 6. CDR3 region: CAISEASGTGYGYTF. The CDR3 coding sequence is TGTGCCATCAGTGAGGCCTCCGGGACAGGCTATGGCTACACCTTC.

The V and J genes are TRBV4-3 and TRBJ2-5; TRBD1 agrees at 7 bases. Germline CDR1 and CDR2: LGHNA and YSLEER. The CDR3 has 15 amino acids. With V trimmed by 3 bases and J by 4 bases, 8 bases remained unmatched. CDR3 sequence: CASSHYDRDRETQYF. CDR3 bases: TGCGCCAGCAGCCATTACGACAGGGATCGAGAGACCCAGTACTTC.

This clonotype was seen at least ten times. This rearrangement joins TRBV6-5 to TRBJ1-6, with D perhaps matching TRBD1 (5 bases). Per germline, CDR1 MNHEY and CDR2 SVGAGI. V lost 0 bases, J lost 0 bases, and 9 bases lay in between. The CDR3 has 17 residues. CDR3 bases: TGTGCCAGCAGTTACTCGGCAGGGAGCTCCTATAATTCACCCCTCCACTTT. Amino acids: CASSYSAGSSYNSPLHF.

The rearrangement uses TRBV7-2 and TRBJ2-7, with TRBD2 as a possible D gene (5 bases). Looked up from germline, CDR1 is SGHTA and CDR2 is FQGNSA. The CDR3 is made up of 14 amino acids. Trimming pared 1 base from V and 2 bases from J, leaving 9 bases between. The CDR3 is CASSLGLAAYEQYF. The CDR3 DNA is TGTGCCAGCAGCTTAGGTCTAGCCGCCTACGAGCAGTACTTC.

The chain's CDR3 is CAISEKGSENPNTGELFF. Written as DNA, the CDR3 is TGTGCCATCAGTGAAAAAGGGTCAGAAAATCCGAACACCGGGGAGCTGTTTTTT. The rearrangement joins TRBV10-3 to TRBJ2-2; D remains unclear. V dropped 3 bases and J dropped 0 bases, with 17 bases sitting between them. Germline assignment: CDR1 ENHRY and CDR2 SYGVKD. CDR3 length: 18 residues.

This clonotype was seen a few times. The chain combines TRBV6-2 or TRBV6-3 with TRBJ1-1; D might be TRBD1 (5 bases). Germline V lookup: CDR1 MNHEY, CDR2 SVGEGT. Trimming took off 0 bases at V and 4 bases at J, with 15 bases between the two ends. The CDR3 is 16 residues long. The CDR3 reads CASSYSGVHVGTEAFF. CDR3 coding DNA: TGTGCCAGCAGTTACTCGGGGGTCCACGTAGGCACTGAAGCTTTCTTT.

The genes are TRBV9 and TRBJ2-7; D unresolved. Germline V lookup: CDR1 SGDLS, CDR2 YYNGEE. Trimming took off 2 bases at V and 5 bases at J, with 17 bases between the two ends. CDR3 length: 15 residues. CDR3 coding DNA: TGTGCCAGCAGCGTCGAGGCTTTAGGTTATAACGAGCAGTACTTC. Its protein product is CASSVEALGYNEQYF.

The chain has TRBV7-2 and TRBJ2-3; D is possibly TRBD2 (5 bases). The CDR3 has 15 amino acids. V lost 5 bases and J lost 5, with 17 bases in between. The germline CDR1 and CDR2 sequences are SGHTA and FQGNSA. In DNA, the CDR3 is TGTGCCAGCAGCGATTTTGGGGAGTCGGGAGATACGCAGTATTTT. Translating it yields CASSDFGESGDTQYF.

The V and J genes are TRBV30 and TRBJ2-2, with D uncertain. V was shortened by 0 bases and J by 0 bases, with 11 bases between the two germline ends. Germline loops: CDR1 GTSNPN, CDR2 SVGIG (reference sequence). CDR3 size: 16 residues. The CDR3 reads CAWSVRRIANTGELFF. The CDR3 nucleotides read TGTGCCTGGAGTGTACGTAGAATCGCGAACACCGGGGAGCTGTTTTTT.

There are a few counts of this clonotype. J is TRBJ2-7 and V is TRBV18; 13 positions match TRBD2. The CDR3 loop spans 16 amino acids. Germline CDR1 and CDR2: KGHSH and LQKENI. V shed 6 bases and J 1 base; nucleotides not matched to a gene: 6. The chain's CDR3 is CASSPRGLAGSYEQYF. CDR3 sequence (DNA): TGTGCCAGCTCCCCCCGGGGACTAGCGGGATCCTACGAGCAGTACTTC.

In regard to this clonotype: Possible read error: a much larger clone is one base away. The chain links TRBV6-5 to TRBJ2-7; possible D gene TRBD2, 5 bases. In germline, CDR1 is MNHEY, CDR2 SVGAGI. The CDR3 extends over 15 amino acids. In nucleotides, the CDR3 is TGTGCCAACAGTTACTCGAGCCTGGGGAGCTACGAGCAGTACTTC. This encodes CANSYSSLGSYEQYF.

V and J are TRBV7-3 and TRBJ2-1; weak D call: TRBD2 (6 bases). The CDR3 sequence is 14 residues long. V lost 1 base to trimming and J lost 8 bases, with 12 bases between them. Germline CDR1 is SGHTA and CDR2 is FQGTGA. In DNA form, the CDR3 reads TGTGCCAGCAGCTTAAGCGGGGAGCGGGATGAGCAGTTCTTC. This translates into CASSLSGERDEQFF. Full variable domain (outside the CDR3, taken from reference TRBV7-3 and TRBJ2-1): GAGVSQTPSNKVTEKGKYVELRCDPISGHTALYWYRQSLGQGPEFLIYFQGTGAADDSGLPNDRFFAVRPEGSVSTLKIQRTERGDSAVYLCASSLSGERDEQFFGPGTRLTVL.

This clonotype was seen a few times. The gene calls are TRBV7-2 and TRBJ2-4; 10 bases are a match to TRBD2. The germline V gene encodes CDR1 SGHTA and CDR2 FQGNSA. The ends lost 2 bases at V and 6 bases at J; junction bases unmatched: 7. The CDR3 has 16 amino acids. The CDR3 bases are TGTGCCAGCAGCTTACTAGCGGGAGATAGTAGAAACATTCAGTACTTC. Its protein is CASSLLAGDSRNIQYF.

V usage is TRBV6-1 and J usage is TRBJ2-7, with a weak D call TRBD2 (5 bases). Germline V gene data show CDR1 as MNHNS and CDR2 as SASEGT. This CDR3 spans 15 amino acids. V was pared by 6 bases and J by 0 bases, with 15 bases between. In DNA, the CDR3 is TGTGCCAGCAGACCTCCCCGGGGAAGCTCCTACGAGCAGTACTTC. Translating it yields CASRPPRGSSYEQYF.

J is TRBJ2-1 and V is TRBV20-1; unclear D gene. This CDR3 has 13 residues. The germline gives CDR1 DFQATT, CDR2 SNEGSKA (reference sequence). V lost 0 bases, J lost 14 bases, and 17 bases lay in between. CDR3: CSARDRAEPTKFF. The CDR3 DNA sequence: TGCAGTGCTAGAGACCGGGCGGAGCCCACGAAGTTCTTC.

This clonotype was picked up a small number of times. The chain is built from TRBV28 and TRBJ1-4; 9 bases line up with TRBD1. CDR3 length equals 14 residues. The germline V gene has CDR1 MDHEN and CDR2 SYDVKM. V was pared by 8 bases and J by 5 bases, with 6 bases of the junction left unmatched. The DNA of the CDR3 is TGTGCCAGCCGCCGGGACAGGGAGAATGAAAAACTGTTTTTT. Protein: CASRRDRENEKLFF. The whole variable domain, remainder taken from reference TRBV28 and TRBJ1-4, is DVKVTQSSRYLVKRTGEKVFLECVQDMDHENMFWYRQDPGLGLRLIYFSYDVKMKEKGDIPEGYSVSREKKERFSLILESASTNQTSMYLCASRRDRENEKLFFGSGTQLSVL.

The V and J genes are TRBV20-1 and TRBJ1-2, with a possible D match to TRBD1 (5 bases). The V and J ends lost 3 bases and 7 bases respectively, with 15 bases between them. The V gene's germline CDR1 is DFQATT and CDR2 SNEGSKA (reference sequence). The CDR3 has 13 amino acids. The CDR3 sequence is CSASGTGPSGYTF. The CDR3 nucleotides are TGCAGTGCTAGCGGGACGGGCCCAAGTGGCTACACCTTC.

The chain has TRBV3-1 and TRBJ2-3; possibly TRBD2 for D (6 bases). The germline V gene encodes CDR1 LGHDT and CDR2 YNNKEL (reference sequence). The CDR3 is 15 residues long. The ends were cut back, 1 base at V and 2 bases at J, with 10 bases in the middle. The CDR3, as DNA: TGTGCCAGCAGCCAAGCGGCGGGATACACAGATACGCAGTATTTT. Translation gives CASSQAAGYTDTQYF.

This clonotype turned up a few times. The chain couples TRBV4-2 to TRBJ1-1; D is unresolved. The CDR3 has 15 residues. V was clipped by 1 base and J by 1 base, with 10 bases between them. CDR1 and CDR2 from the germline V gene are LGHNA and YNFKEQ. The CDR3 protein is CASSQVLFPNTEAFF. Written as DNA, the CDR3 is TGTGCCAGCAGCCAAGTCTTGTTCCCGAACACTGAAGCTTTCTTT.

This clonotype was counted between two and nine times. The CDR3 DNA reads as TGCAGTGCCCCACAGGGGGCCTCTGGGGCCAACGTCCTGACTTTC. Its protein is CSAPQGASGANVLTF. This rearrangement joins TRBV20-1 to TRBJ2-6; 9 bases line up with TRBD1. V was pared by 6 bases and J by 0 bases, with 3 bases of the junction left unmatched. CDR1 is DFQATT, CDR2 SNEGSKA, per germline (reference sequence). The CDR3 consists of 15 residues.

This clonotype was recorded a few times. At one of its ends the junction is not consistent with the germline gene, which may arise from a read error. This chain uses TRBV7-7 with TRBJ2-5; no clear D gene. From germline, CDR1 is SSHAT and CDR2 FNYEAQ (reference sequence). CDR3 length equals 15 residues. In DNA, the CDR3 is TGTGCTAGCAGCTTAGTGGGTCACACGGGAGAGACCCAGTACTTC. It translates to CASSLVGHTGETQYF.

In its sample, this clonotype was seen a few times. The rearrangement uses TRBV10-3 and TRBJ1-5; 12 nucleotides agree with TRBD1. CDR3 length: 15 residues. Germline V lookup: CDR1 ENHRY, CDR2 SYGVKD. The trim removed 0 bases at V and 9 bases at J, leaving 3 bases unmatched. In DNA, the CDR3 is TGTGCCATCAGTGAGTCGGGGACAGGGGGCCCGCCCCAGCATTTT. This codes for CAISESGTGGPPQHF.

This clonotype was seen a few times. The chain is built from TRBV29-1 and TRBJ1-2; 7 bases line up with TRBD1. Germline V CDR1 and CDR2: SQVTM, ANQGSEA. V lost 3 bases to trimming and J lost 2 bases; unmatched junction nucleotides: 6. The CDR3 loop spans 14 amino acids. This CDR3 reads CSVEEGQLNYGYTF. The DNA of the CDR3 is TGCAGCGTTGAGGAGGGACAGCTCAACTATGGCTACACCTTC.

This clonotype has a count of ten or more. The rearrangement uses TRBV20-1 and TRBJ1-1; D is ambiguous. Germline assignment: CDR1 DFQATT and CDR2 SNEGSKA (reference sequence). V was cut by 4 bases and J by 1 base, with 10 bases left in between. The CDR3 totals 13 residues. The CDR3 loop is CSANRAPNTEAFF. The CDR3 nucleotides are TGCAGTGCTAACCGGGCCCCGAACACTGAAGCTTTCTTT.

This clonotype turned up a few times. The chain couples TRBV9 to TRBJ1-5, with D unresolved. The CDR3 is 16 amino acids. Germline V gene sequence: CDR1 SGDLS, CDR2 YYNGEE. Trimming shortened V by 0 bases and J by 2 bases, and 12 bases separated the two germline ends. The CDR3 reads CASSVERDARNQPQHF. The DNA for the CDR3 is TGTGCCAGCAGCGTAGAAAGGGATGCGCGCAATCAGCCCCAGCATTTT.

This chain links TRBV9 with TRBJ2-4; tentative D call: TRBD1 (6 bases). Germline V lookup: CDR1 SGDLS, CDR2 YYNGEE. V shed 4 bases and J shed 0 bases, with 8 bases lying between them. This CDR3 is built from 14 residues. The CDR3 DNA reads as TGTGCCAGCAGCACAGGGCTAGCCAAAAACATTCAGTACTTC. Translated: CASSTGLAKNIQYF.